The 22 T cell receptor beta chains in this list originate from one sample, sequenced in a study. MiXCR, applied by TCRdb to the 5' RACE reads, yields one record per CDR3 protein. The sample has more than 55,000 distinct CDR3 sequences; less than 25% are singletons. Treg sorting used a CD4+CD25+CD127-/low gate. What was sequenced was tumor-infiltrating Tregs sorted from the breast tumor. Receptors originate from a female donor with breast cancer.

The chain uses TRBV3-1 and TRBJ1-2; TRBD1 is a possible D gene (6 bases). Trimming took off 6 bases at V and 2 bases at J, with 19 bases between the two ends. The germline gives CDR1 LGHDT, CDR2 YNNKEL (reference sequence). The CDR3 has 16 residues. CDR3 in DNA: TGTGCCAGCAGACCCACTGACAGGTCGGACAACTATGGCTACACCTTC. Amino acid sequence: CASRPTDRSDNYGYTF.

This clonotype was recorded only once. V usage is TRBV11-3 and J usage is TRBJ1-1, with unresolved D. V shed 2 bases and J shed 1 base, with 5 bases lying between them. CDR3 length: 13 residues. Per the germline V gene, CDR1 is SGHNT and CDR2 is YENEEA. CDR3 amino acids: CASSLQQNTEAFF. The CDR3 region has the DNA TGTGCCAGCAGCTTACAGCAGAACACTGAAGCTTTCTTT.

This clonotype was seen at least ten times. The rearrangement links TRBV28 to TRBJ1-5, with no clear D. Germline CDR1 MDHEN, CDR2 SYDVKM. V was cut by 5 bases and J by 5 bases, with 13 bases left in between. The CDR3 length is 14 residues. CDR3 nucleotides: TGTGCCAGCAGTCCTTGGGGTGGTTATCAGCCCCAGCATTTT. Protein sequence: CASSPWGGYQPQHF.

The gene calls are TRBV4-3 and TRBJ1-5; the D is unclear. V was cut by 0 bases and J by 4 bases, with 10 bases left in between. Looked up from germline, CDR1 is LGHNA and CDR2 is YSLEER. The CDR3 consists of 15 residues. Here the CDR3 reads CASSQDYGINQPQHF. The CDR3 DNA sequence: TGCGCCAGCAGCCAAGATTACGGGATTAATCAGCCCCAGCATTTT.

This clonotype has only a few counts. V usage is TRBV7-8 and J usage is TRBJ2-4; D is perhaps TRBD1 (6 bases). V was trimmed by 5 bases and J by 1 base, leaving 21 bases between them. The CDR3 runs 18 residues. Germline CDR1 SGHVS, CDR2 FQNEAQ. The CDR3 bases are TGTGCCAGCAGCCCGGACAGAGCCCTGCCTCGTGCCAAAAACATTCAGTACTTC. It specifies CASSPDRALPRAKNIQYF.

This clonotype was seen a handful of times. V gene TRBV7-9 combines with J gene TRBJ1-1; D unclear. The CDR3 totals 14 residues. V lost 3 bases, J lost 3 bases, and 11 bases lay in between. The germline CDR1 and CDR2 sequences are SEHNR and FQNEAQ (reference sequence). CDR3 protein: CASSFSRGDTEAFF. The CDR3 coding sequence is TGTGCCAGCAGCTTTTCGCGTGGGGACACTGAAGCTTTCTTT.

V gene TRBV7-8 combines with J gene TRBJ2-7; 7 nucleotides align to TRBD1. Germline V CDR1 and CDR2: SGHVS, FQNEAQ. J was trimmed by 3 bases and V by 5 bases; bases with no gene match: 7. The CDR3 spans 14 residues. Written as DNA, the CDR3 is TGTGCCAGCAGCGTTCGGGACAGAGTCTACGAGCAGTACTTC. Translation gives CASSVRDRVYEQYF.

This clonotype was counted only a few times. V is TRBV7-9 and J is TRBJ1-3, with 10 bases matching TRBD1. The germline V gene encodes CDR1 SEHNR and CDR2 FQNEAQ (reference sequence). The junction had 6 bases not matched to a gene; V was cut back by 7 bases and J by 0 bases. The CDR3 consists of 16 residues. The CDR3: CASTHDRGHSGNTIYF. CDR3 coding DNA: TGTGCCAGCACCCACGACAGGGGGCACTCTGGAAACACCATATATTTT.

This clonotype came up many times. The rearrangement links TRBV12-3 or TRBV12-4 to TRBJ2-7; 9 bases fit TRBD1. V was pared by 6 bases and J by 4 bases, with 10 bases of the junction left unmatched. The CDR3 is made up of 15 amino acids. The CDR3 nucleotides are TGTGCCAGCAGAAATAGCGGACAGGGGATGTACGAGCAGTACTTC. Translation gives CASRNSGQGMYEQYF.

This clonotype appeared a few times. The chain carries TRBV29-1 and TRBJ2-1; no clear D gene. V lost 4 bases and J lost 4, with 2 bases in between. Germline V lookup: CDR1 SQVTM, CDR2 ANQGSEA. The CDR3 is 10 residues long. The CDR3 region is CSVGYNEQFF. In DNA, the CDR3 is TGCAGCGTTGGTTACAATGAGCAGTTCTTC.

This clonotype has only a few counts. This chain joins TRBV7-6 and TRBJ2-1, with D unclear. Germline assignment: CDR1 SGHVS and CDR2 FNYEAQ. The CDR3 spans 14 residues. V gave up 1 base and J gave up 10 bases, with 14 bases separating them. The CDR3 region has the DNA TGTGCCAGCAGCTTAGGTGAGCTTAGGCAGGAGCAGTTCTTC. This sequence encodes CASSLGELRQEQFF.

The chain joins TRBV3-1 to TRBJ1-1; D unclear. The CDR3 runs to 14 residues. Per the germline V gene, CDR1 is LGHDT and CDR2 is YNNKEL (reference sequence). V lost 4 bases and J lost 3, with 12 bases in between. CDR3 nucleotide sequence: TGTGCCAGCAGCCCTCAGGCGCGGTACACTGAAGCTTTCTTT. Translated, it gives CASSPQARYTEAFF.

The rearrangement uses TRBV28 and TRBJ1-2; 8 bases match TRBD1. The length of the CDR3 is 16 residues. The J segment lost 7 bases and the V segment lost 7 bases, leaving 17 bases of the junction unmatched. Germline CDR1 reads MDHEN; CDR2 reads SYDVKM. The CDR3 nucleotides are TGTGCCAGCACCCCTCACCGGACAGGGAGGCAGAGTGGCTACACCTTC. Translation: CASTPHRTGRQSGYTF.

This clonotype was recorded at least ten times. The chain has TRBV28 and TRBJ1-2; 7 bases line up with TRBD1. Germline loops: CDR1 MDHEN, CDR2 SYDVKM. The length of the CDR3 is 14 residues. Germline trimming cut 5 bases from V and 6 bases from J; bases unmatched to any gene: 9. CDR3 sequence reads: CASSTTGTFDGYTF. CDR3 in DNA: TGTGCCAGCAGTACGACAGGGACGTTTGATGGCTACACCTTC.

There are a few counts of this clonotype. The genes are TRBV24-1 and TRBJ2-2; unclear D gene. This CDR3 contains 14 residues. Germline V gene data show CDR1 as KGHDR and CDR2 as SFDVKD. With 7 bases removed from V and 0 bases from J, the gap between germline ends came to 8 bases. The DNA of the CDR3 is TGTGCCACCAGGGATATAGCGAACACCGGGGAGCTGTTTTTT. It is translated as CATRDIANTGELFF.

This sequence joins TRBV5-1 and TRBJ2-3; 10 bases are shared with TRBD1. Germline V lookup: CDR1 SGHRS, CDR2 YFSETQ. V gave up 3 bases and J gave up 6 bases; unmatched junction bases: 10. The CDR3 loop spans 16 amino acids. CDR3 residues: CASSWHRDRGADTQYF. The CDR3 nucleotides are TGCGCCAGCAGCTGGCACCGGGACAGGGGTGCGGATACGCAGTATTTT.

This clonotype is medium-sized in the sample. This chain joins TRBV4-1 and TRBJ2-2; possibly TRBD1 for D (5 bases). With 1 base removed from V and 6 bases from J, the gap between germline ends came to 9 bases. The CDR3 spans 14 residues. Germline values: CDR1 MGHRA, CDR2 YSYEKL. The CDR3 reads CASSQARVSGELFF. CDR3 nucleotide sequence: TGCGCCAGCAGCCAAGCCAGGGTATCCGGGGAGCTGTTTTTT.

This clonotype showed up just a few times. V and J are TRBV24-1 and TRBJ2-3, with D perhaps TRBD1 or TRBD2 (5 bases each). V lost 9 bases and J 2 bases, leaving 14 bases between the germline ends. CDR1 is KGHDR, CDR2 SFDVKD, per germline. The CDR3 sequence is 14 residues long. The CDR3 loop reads CATSGEGYTDTQYF. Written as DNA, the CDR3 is TGTGCCACCTCCGGTGAGGGGTACACAGATACGCAGTATTTT.

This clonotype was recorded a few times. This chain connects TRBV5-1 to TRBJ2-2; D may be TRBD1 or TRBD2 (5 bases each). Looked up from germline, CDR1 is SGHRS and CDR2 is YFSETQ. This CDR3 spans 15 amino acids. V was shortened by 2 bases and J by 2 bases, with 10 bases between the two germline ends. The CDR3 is CASSLGTYNTGELFF. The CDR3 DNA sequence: TGCGCCAGCAGCTTAGGGACGTACAACACCGGGGAGCTGTTTTTT.

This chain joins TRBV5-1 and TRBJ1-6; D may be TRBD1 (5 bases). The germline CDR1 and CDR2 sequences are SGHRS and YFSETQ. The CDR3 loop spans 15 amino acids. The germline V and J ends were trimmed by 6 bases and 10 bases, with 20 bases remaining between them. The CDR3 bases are TGCGCCAGCACCCAATCAGGGAGGGGTGAATCACCCCTCCACTTT. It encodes CASTQSGRGESPLHF. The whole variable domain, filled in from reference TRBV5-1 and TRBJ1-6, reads KAGVTQTPRYLIKTRGQQVTLSCSPISGHRSVSWYQQTPGQGLQFLFEYFSETQRNKGNFPGRFSGRQFSNSRSEMNVSTLELGDSALYLCASTQSGRGESPLHFGNGTRLTVT.

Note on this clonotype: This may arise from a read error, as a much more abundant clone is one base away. CDR3 DNA: TGCACCAGCAGCTTGGCCCCTTTGAGCGGAACCACAGATACGCAGTATTTT. Protein product: CTSSLAPLSGTTDTQYF. The rearrangement joins TRBV5-1 to TRBJ2-3; D possibly corresponds to TRBD2 (5 bases). The V gene's germline CDR1 is SGHRS and CDR2 YFSETQ. CDR3 length equals 17 residues.

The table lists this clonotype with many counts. CDR3 sequence: CASSRDSGAGNIQYF. CDR3 coding DNA: TGCGCCAGCAGCCGAGATAGCGGGGCCGGTAACATTCAGTACTTC. The chain carries TRBV4-1 and TRBJ2-4; 8 nucleotides align to TRBD2. With V trimmed by 4 bases and J by 7 bases, 9 bases remained unmatched. Germline V gives CDR1 MGHRA, CDR2 YSYEKL. The CDR3 extends over 15 amino acids.